Reported below is one T cell receptor (beta chain). Its antigen target is currently unknown. No much larger clone is present one base from it, and per-base qualities are unavailable. The sample is drawn from a study of CD8+CD57+ T cells in acquired aplastic anemia (dated by TCRdb to the late 2010s). In the study overall: Extracted DNA from sorted CD4+ and CD8+ cells averaged approximately 3 ug, ranging from about 0.18 to 27.4 ug.

The study at large found these results: No significant difference in CD8+ Simpson's diversity was found between patients and healthy controls (P=0.060). Around 27 CD8+ CDR3 sequences were found to be shared between patients and controls, but these sequences appeared to be highly expressed in patients and within the immunodominant clones of the patients.

Genomic DNA was used as template for profiling of TCR beta VDJ combinations and CDR3 sequences. TCR repertoire sequencing was run on an Illumina HiSeq 2000. In the original analysis: Repertoire assessment relied on Simpson's diversity index, CDR3 size and DJ length profiles, and TRBV/TRBJ rearrangement plots. The immunodominant clone was defined as the most abundant DNA sequence in deep sequencing data. CDR3 amino acid sequences were screened for sharing across subjects and were compared with published repertoires and the VDJdb database. TCRdb cleaned the public reads at Q25 with fastp, built clones with MiXCR and kept in-frame beta chains. Rows matching on CDR3 protein sequence are summarized as one entry with the most common DNA and genes. TCRdb, not the original authors, processed these V and J calls. The sample table holds 150,000 to 200,000 distinct CDR3 sequences, of which 55% to 70% were seen once. The ten most abundant clones make up about half of the sample.

TCR repertoires of sorted CD4+ and CD8+ blood T cells from severe aplastic anemia patients and healthy subjects were deep-sequenced in the study. Ficoll-Paque density gradient centrifugation was used to isolate peripheral blood mononuclear cells. Before DNA was extracted, CD4+ and CD8+ T cells were sorted using either FACS or magnetic beads. The CDR3 covers 15 residues, taking in both the cysteine and the phenylalanine. Solely the CDR3 DNA is kept, with 45 bases framed from the first base. Taken from the germline V gene, the CDR1 and CDR2 loops are SGHVS and FNYEAQ. V lost 5 bases and J lost 3 bases; the stretch between them is 17 bases long.

The specimen sequenced was sorted CD4+, CD8+, or CD8+CD57+ T cells (not recorded which) from PBMCs. The sequence came from a human donor with severe aplastic anemia or a healthy control (not recorded which). The chain employs TRBV7-6 and TRBJ2-7, and possibly TRBD2, on 5 matching bases. For the CDR3, the sequence is CASSGEGLNNYEQYF. The DNA is as follows: TGTGCCAGCAGCGGGGAAGGACTGAACAACTACGAGCAGTACTTC.